This T cell receptor beta chain was found in a study of blood T cell repertoires in COVID-19. At the level of the study: COVID-19 samples collected from the United States, Italy and Spain covered acute and convalescent phases. T cells, B-cell-depleted T cells, or PBMCs supplied cDNA or gDNA.

Per the original data handling: Reference gene primer amplification gave estimated nucleated cell counts. Sequencing was performed with immunoSEQ multiplex PCR; in TCRdb, only in-frame clones are kept and a portion is missing. D and trimming come from the DNA, and the V and J calls and clone size come from that table. The sample holds roughly 140,000 clones, 80% to 90% seen once. Sequencing input: peripheral blood. The TCR was taken from a man aged 65-85 years with acute or convalescent COVID-19.

CDR3 sequence (DNA): TGTGCCAGCAAGATCCAAGGGGCAGGGGCATTCGGGGAGCTGTTTTTT. It translates to CASKIQGAGAFGELFF. J is TRBJ2-2 and V is TRBV2; the D gene is possibly TRBD1 (6 bases). The CDR3 has 16 residues. Germline CDR1 and CDR2: SNHLY and FYNNEI. Trimming removed 7 bases at V and 7 bases at J, with 22 bases between.